The subject of this entry is one TCR beta chain. The data belong to a study of blood T cell repertoires in COVID-19. Across the whole study: Sites across the United States, Italy and Spain contributed samples from acute and convalescent COVID-19. T cells, B-cell-depleted T cells, or PBMCs provided the cDNA or gDNA that served as material.

Clones were sequenced by immunoSEQ multiplex PCR, and TCRdb holds only the in-frame ones, with some missing. The top ten clones hold 1.5% to 2% of a sample with more than 250,000 clones, about 91% of them seen once. Per the germline V gene, CDR1 is LNHNV and CDR2 is YYDKDF (reference sequence). This CDR3 has 15 amino acids. Trimming shortened V by 0 bases and J by 5 bases, and 10 bases separated the two germline ends. While infection was still active, Seattle patients were enrolled and then followed longitudinally. J is TRBJ1-4 and V is TRBV15, with unresolved D. The TCR was taken from a woman in her twenties or thirties with COVID-19, enrolled during active disease. Sequenced material: peripheral blood. Here the CDR3 DNA reads TGTGCCACCAGCAGAGATCGGGGAGGGAATGAAAAACTGTTTTTT. The encoded protein is CATSRDRGGNEKLFF.